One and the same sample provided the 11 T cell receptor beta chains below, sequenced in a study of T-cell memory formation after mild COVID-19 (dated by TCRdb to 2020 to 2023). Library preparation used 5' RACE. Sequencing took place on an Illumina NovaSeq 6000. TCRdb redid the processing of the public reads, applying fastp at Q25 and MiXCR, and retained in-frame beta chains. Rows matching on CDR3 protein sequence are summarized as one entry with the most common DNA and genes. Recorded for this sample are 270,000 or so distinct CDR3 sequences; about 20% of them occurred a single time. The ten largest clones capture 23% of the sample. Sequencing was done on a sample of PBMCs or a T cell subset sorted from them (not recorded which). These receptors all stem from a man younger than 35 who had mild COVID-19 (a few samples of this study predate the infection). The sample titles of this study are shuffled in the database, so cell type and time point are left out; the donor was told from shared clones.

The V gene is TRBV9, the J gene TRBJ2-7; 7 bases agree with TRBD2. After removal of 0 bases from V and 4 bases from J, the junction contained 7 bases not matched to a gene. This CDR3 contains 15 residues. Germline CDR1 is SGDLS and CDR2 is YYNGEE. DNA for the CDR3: TGTGCCAGCAGCGTAGCTCCAGGACTAGGGTACGAGCAGTACTTC. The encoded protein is CASSVAPGLGYEQYF. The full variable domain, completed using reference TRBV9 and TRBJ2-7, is DSGVTQTPKHLITATGQRVTLRCSPRSGDLSVYWYQQSLDQGLQFLIQYYNGEERAKGNILERFSAQQFPDLHSELNLSSLELGDSALYFCASSVAPGLGYEQYFGPGTRLTVT.

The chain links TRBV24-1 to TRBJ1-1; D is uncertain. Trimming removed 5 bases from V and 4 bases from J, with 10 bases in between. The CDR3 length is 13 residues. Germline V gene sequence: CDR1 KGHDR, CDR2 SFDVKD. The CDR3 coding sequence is TGTGCCACCAGTGGGGTCATCGGCACTGAAGCTTTCTTT. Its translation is CATSGVIGTEAFF.

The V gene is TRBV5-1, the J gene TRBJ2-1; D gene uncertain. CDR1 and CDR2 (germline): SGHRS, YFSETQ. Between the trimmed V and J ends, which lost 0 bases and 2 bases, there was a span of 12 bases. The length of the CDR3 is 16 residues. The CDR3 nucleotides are TGCGCCAGCAGCTTGGAGGCGAGAATCACCTACAATGAGCAGTTCTTC. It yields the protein CASSLEARITYNEQFF.

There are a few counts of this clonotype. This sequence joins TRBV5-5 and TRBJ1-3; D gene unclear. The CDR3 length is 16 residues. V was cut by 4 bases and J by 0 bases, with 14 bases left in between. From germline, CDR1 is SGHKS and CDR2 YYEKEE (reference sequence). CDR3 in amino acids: CASSRTNPTSGNTIYF. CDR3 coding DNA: TGTGCCAGCAGCCGGACGAATCCCACCTCTGGAAACACCATATATTTT.

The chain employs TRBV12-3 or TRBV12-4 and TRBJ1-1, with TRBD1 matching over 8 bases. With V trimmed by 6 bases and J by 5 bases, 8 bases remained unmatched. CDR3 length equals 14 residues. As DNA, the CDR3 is TGTGCCAGCAGCCAGACAGGGGTTTGGACTGAAGCTTTCTTT. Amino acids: CASSQTGVWTEAFF.

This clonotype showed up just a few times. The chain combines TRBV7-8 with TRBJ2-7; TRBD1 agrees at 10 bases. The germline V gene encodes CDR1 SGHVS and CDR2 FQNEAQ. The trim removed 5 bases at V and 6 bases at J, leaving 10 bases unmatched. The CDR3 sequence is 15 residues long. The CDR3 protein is CASSITGQGPAEQYF. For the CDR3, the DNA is TGTGCCAGCAGCATCACGGGACAGGGGCCAGCCGAGCAGTACTTC. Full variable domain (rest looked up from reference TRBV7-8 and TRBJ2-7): GAGVSQSPRYKVAKRGQDVALRCDPISGHVSLFWYQQALGQGPEFLTYFQNEAQLDKSGLPSDRFFAERPEGSVSTLKIQRTQQEDSAVYLCASSITGQGPAEQYFGPGTRLTVT.

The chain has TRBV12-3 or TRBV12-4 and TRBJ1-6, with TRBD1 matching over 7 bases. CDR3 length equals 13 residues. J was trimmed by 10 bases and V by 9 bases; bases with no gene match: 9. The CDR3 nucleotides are TGTGCCAGTATGCTTGAACAGGGGTCACCCCTCCACTTT. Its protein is CASMLEQGSPLHF.

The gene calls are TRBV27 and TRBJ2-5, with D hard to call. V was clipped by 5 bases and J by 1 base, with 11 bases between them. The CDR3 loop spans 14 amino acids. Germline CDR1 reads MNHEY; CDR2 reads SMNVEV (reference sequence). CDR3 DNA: TGTGCCAGCAGTCTCCGGATTTCCCAAGAGACCCAGTACTTC. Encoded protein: CASSLRISQETQYF.

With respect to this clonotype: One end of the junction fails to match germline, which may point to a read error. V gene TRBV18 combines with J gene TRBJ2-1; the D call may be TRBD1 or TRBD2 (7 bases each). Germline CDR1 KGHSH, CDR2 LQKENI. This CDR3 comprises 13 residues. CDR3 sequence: CASSPGEGAPPLF. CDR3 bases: TGTGCCAGCTCACCAGGGGAGGGGGCGCCCCCACTCTTT.

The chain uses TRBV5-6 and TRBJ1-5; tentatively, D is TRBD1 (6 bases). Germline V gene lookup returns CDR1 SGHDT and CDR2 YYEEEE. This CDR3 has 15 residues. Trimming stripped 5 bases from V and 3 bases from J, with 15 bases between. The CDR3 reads CASSKEGGYNQPQHF. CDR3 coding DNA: TGTGCCAGCAGTAAGGAGGGGGGGTACAATCAGCCCCAGCATTTT. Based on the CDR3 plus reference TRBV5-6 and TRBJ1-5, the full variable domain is DAGVTQSPTHLIKTRGQQVTLRCSPKSGHDTVSWYQQALGQGPQFIFQYYEEEERQRGNFPDRFSGHQFPNYSSELNVNALLLGDSALYLCASSKEGGYNQPQHFGDGTRLSIL.

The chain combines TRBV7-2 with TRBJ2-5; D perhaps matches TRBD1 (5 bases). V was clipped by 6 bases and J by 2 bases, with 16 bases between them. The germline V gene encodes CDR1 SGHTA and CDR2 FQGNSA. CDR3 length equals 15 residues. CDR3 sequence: CASSSYVGRQETQYF. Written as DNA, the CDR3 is TGTGCCAGCAGTTCCTATGTGGGGCGGCAAGAGACCCAGTACTTC.